These 30 T cell receptor beta chains share one sample of origin, sequenced in a study of T cell changes during pregnancy in multiple sclerosis. Only in-frame clones appear in the TCRdb table, and some are missing; sequencing was by immunoSEQ multiplex PCR. The top ten clones hold 2% of a sample with approximately 71,000 clones, 80% to 95% of them seen once. The source material was peripheral blood, sampled in the second trimester of pregnancy. The receptor set was obtained from a female donor with multiple sclerosis, enrolled in a pregnancy study.

The rearrangement links TRBV19 to TRBJ2-2; 7 bases align to TRBD1. This CDR3 is built from 13 residues. The V and J ends lost 10 bases and 0 bases, in that order; junction bases with no gene match: 2. Germline V gene sequence: CDR1 LNHDA, CDR2 SQIVND (reference sequence). CDR3 sequence (DNA): TGTGCCACAACAGGGGCGAACACCGGGGAGCTGTTTTTT. Amino acid sequence: CATTGANTGELFF. Looking up the rest from reference TRBV19 and TRBJ2-2 gives the full variable domain: DGGITQSPKYLFRKEGQNVTLSCEQNLNHDAMYWYRQDPGQGLRLIYYSQIVNDFQKGDIAEGYSVSREKKESFPLTVTSAQKNPTAFYLCATTGANTGELFFGEGSRLTVL.

This chain connects TRBV27 to TRBJ1-4; 9 nucleotides agree with TRBD1. V gave up 6 bases and J gave up 7 bases; unmatched junction bases: 12. Germline V CDR1 and CDR2: MNHEY, SMNVEV (reference sequence). The CDR3 extends over 16 amino acids. The CDR3 DNA is TGTGCCAGCAGCCCAACCTGGGACAGGGTGGGTGAAAAACTGTTTTTT. This gives the protein CASSPTWDRVGEKLFF.

V is TRBV6-1 and J is TRBJ2-7; D not certain. The CDR3 has 13 residues. V was cut by 9 bases and J by 2 bases, with 14 bases left in between. The germline V gene has CDR1 MNHNS and CDR2 SASEGT. The CDR3 region has the DNA TGTGCCAGTAGTCTAACTCGGGCCTACGAGCAGTACTTC. The encoded protein is CASSLTRAYEQYF.

This rearrangement joins TRBV10-3 to TRBJ2-7; 13 bases align to TRBD2. V lost 4 bases, J lost 0 bases, and 6 bases stayed unmatched. This CDR3 has 17 amino acids. From germline, CDR1 is ENHRY and CDR2 SYGVKD. CDR3 nucleotide sequence: TGTGCCATCAGTGGGACTAGCGGGAGAGGGACCTCCTACGAGCAGTACTTC. It encodes CAISGTSGRGTSYEQYF.

This chain uses TRBV6-6 with TRBJ1-1; no clear D gene. The CDR3 totals 13 residues. Trimming removed 2 bases from V and 7 bases from J, with 11 bases in between. Germline CDR1 MNHNY, CDR2 SVGAGI (reference sequence). The CDR3 here is CASSYGEIDEAFF. The CDR3 DNA reads TGTGCCAGCAGTTACGGAGAGATAGATGAAGCTTTCTTT.

V usage is TRBV18 and J usage is TRBJ2-2; no reliable D call. Deletions cut 2 bases from V and 5 bases from J, with 9 bases between. Germline V CDR1 and CDR2: KGHSH, LQKENI. The CDR3 spans 14 residues. The chain's CDR3 is CASSPGPSTGELFF. The CDR3 DNA follows: TGTGCCAGCTCACCAGGCCCATCTACCGGGGAGCTGTTTTTT.

V and J are TRBV27 and TRBJ1-1, with D tentatively TRBD1 (6 bases). Germline V gene sequence: CDR1 MNHEY, CDR2 SMNVEV (reference sequence). This CDR3 contains 18 residues. V gave up 1 base and J gave up 1 base, with 19 bases separating them. CDR3 sequence (DNA): TGTGCCAGCAGTTTATTGGGATCAGGGGTCGGCGGGAACACTGAAGCTTTCTTT. As protein: CASSLLGSGVGGNTEAFF.

The gene calls are TRBV5-1 and TRBJ1-2; D remains unclear. The length of the CDR3 is 13 residues. The germline V and J ends were trimmed by 3 bases and 1 base, with 7 bases remaining between them. Germline-derived CDR1 and CDR2 are SGHRS and YFSETQ. CDR3 loop: CASSSVVNYGYTF. CDR3 nucleotides: TGCGCCAGCAGCTCGGTAGTTAACTATGGCTACACCTTC.

This clone has a single count. CDR3 DNA: TGTGCCAGCAGCTTATATCCTAGCGGAAACAATGAGCAGTTCTTC. This translates into CASSLYPSGNNEQFF. This chain uses TRBV7-2 with TRBJ2-1; TRBD2 aligns across 7 bases. This CDR3 is built from 15 residues. J lost 5 bases, V lost 2 bases, and 6 bases had no gene match. Germline CDR1 SGHTA, CDR2 FQGNSA.

This clone was recorded once. The chain combines TRBV19 with TRBJ2-1, with D possibly TRBD1 on 5 matching bases. The V and J ends lost 1 base and 6 bases respectively, with 16 bases between them. Germline V gene sequence: CDR1 LNHDA, CDR2 SQIVND (reference sequence). This CDR3 has 16 amino acids. CDR3 coding DNA: TGTGCCAGTAGTATAGTTGGCGGCATGGGGCCCAATGAGCAGTTCTTC. Translating it yields CASSIVGGMGPNEQFF. The whole variable domain, remainder taken from reference TRBV19 and TRBJ2-1, is DGGITQSPKYLFRKEGQNVTLSCEQNLNHDAMYWYRQDPGQGLRLIYYSQIVNDFQKGDIAEGYSVSREKKESFPLTVTSAQKNPTAFYLCASSIVGGMGPNEQFFGPGTRLTVL.

The V gene is TRBV4-3, the J gene TRBJ1-1; 7 positions match TRBD1. Looked up from germline, CDR1 is LGHNA and CDR2 is YSLEER. The CDR3 length is 14 residues. V was clipped by 2 bases and J by 11 bases; unmatched bases: 11. Written as DNA, the CDR3 is TGCGCCAGCAGCCAATCCATGACAGGGTTTGAGGCTTTCTTT. It yields the protein CASSQSMTGFEAFF.

CDR3 sequence (DNA): TGTGCCAGTCCGGGACAGTCCTACAATGAGCAGTTCTTC. It specifies CASPGQSYNEQFF. The chain uses TRBV6-1 and TRBJ2-1; the match to TRBD1 covers 7 bases. The CDR3 consists of 13 residues. The germline V gene encodes CDR1 MNHNS and CDR2 SASEGT. V lost 9 bases to trimming and J lost 1 base; unmatched junction nucleotides: 3.

The genes are TRBV7-8 and TRBJ1-1, with 7 nucleotides matching TRBD1. The CDR3 contains 14 residues. V lost 3 bases to trimming and J lost 2 bases; unmatched junction nucleotides: 3. CDR1 is SGHVS, CDR2 FQNEAQ, per germline. CDR3 DNA sequence: TGTGCCAGCAGCTTCGACAGGGATAACACTGAAGCTTTCTTT. Protein product: CASSFDRDNTEAFF.

V usage is TRBV7-2 and J usage is TRBJ1-1, with a tentative D call TRBD1 (6 bases). With 2 bases removed from V and 6 bases from J, the gap between germline ends came to 10 bases. Germline CDR1 SGHTA, CDR2 FQGNSA. This CDR3 is built from 13 residues. The CDR3 sequence is CASSLQQGAEAFF. In DNA, the CDR3 is TGTGCCAGCAGCTTACAACAGGGCGCTGAAGCTTTCTTT. The full variable domain, with the rest looked up from reference TRBV7-2 and TRBJ1-1, is GAGVSQSPSNKVTEKGKDVELRCDPISGHTALYWYRQSLGQGLEFLIYFQGNSAPDKSGLPSDRFSAERTGGSVSTLTIQRTQQEDSAVYLCASSLQQGAEAFFGQGTRLTVV.

This chain joins TRBV4-1 and TRBJ2-7; possible D gene TRBD2, 5 bases. This CDR3 is built from 17 residues. The V end lost 0 bases, the J end lost 1 base, and 16 bases lay between the germline ends. Germline CDR1 is MGHRA and CDR2 is YSYEKL. The chain's CDR3 is CASSQDPLTGNSYEQYF. The CDR3 DNA follows: TGCGCCAGCAGCCAAGATCCACTAACGGGGAATTCCTACGAGCAGTACTTC.

The genes are TRBV25-1 and TRBJ2-7; perhaps TRBD2 as D (5 bases). CDR1 and CDR2 (germline): MGHDK, SYGVNS. Deletions cut 4 bases from V and 2 bases from J, with 15 bases between. This CDR3 is built from 15 residues. The CDR3 bases are TGTGCCAGCAGTGGGAAGGTTGGAGGAGCCTACGAGCAGTACTTC. This translates into CASSGKVGGAYEQYF.

V is TRBV30 and J is TRBJ2-1; a possible D gene is TRBD2 (7 bases). The germline V gene encodes CDR1 GTSNPN and CDR2 SVGIG (reference sequence). CDR3 length equals 17 residues. V was pared by 5 bases and J by 1 base, with 21 bases between. The CDR3 DNA reads TGTGCCTGGTCCTTCGGGGGGACAAGAGGGTCCTACAATGAGCAGTTCTTC. Translation: CAWSFGGTRGSYNEQFF. The complete variable domain, with remaining parts taken from reference TRBV30 and TRBJ2-1, reads SQTIHQWPATLVQPVGSPLSLECTVEGTSNPNLYWYRQAAGRGLQLLFYSVGIGQISSEVPQNLSASRPQDRQFILSSKKLLLSDSGFYLCAWSFGGTRGSYNEQFFGPGTRLTVL.

This clone appeared once. The genes are TRBV5-1 and TRBJ2-6; 9 nucleotides line up with TRBD2. Looked up from germline, CDR1 is SGHRS and CDR2 is YFSETQ. The CDR3 is 19 residues long. Losses at the gene ends were 4 bases for V and 3 bases for J; bases not matched to a gene: 14. The CDR3, as DNA: TGCGCCAGCAGCCCAGGAATCCAGCGGGGGGCGGTTGGGGCCAACGTCCTGACTTTC. Translation gives CASSPGIQRGAVGANVLTF.

CDR3 loop: CASSFSGRVYEQYF. DNA of the CDR3: TGTGCCAGCAGTTTTAGCGGGAGGGTTTACGAGCAGTACTTC. The gene calls are TRBV27 and TRBJ2-7; 11 nucleotides match TRBD2. The V gene end was trimmed by 3 bases and the J gene end by 4 bases; junction bases not matched to a gene: 2. The germline CDR1 and CDR2 sequences are MNHEY and SMNVEV (reference sequence). The CDR3 has 14 residues.

V usage is TRBV11-2 and J usage is TRBJ2-2, with TRBD1 identical over 9 bases. The CDR3 is made up of 17 amino acids. CDR1 is SGHAT, CDR2 FQNNGV, per germline. V lost 5 bases, J lost 7 bases, and 14 bases stayed unmatched. CDR3 DNA sequence: TGTGCCAGCAGCCGAGACGCCGGGACAGGGTTTGTCGGGGAGCTGTTTTTT. This translates into CASSRDAGTGFVGELFF.

The CDR3 region has the DNA TGTGCCAGCAGCAGCAGGGGGAGTACAGATACGCAGTATTTT. Translation: CASSSRGSTDTQYF. V is TRBV11-2 and J is TRBJ2-3, with 7 positions matching TRBD1. Germline V gene lookup returns CDR1 SGHAT and CDR2 FQNNGV. The CDR3 is 14 amino acids. After removal of 5 bases from V and 3 bases from J, the junction contained 5 bases not matched to a gene.

V and J are TRBV28 and TRBJ1-3, with TRBD1 identical over 10 bases. V was clipped by 5 bases and J by 3 bases; unmatched bases: 4. Germline V CDR1 and CDR2: MDHEN, SYDVKM. This CDR3 has 15 amino acids. The CDR3 reads CASSRQGAYGNTIYF. As DNA, the CDR3 is TGTGCCAGCAGTCGACAGGGGGCGTATGGAAACACCATATATTTT.

CDR3 protein: CASSLMGLAGTSNYEQYF. CDR3 nucleotide sequence: TGTGCCAGCAGCTTAATGGGACTAGCGGGAACGAGTAACTACGAGCAGTACTTC. This chain links TRBV7-2 with TRBJ2-7; 13 bases align to TRBD2. CDR3 length: 18 residues. J gave up 3 bases and V 2 bases, and 10 bases lay outside the gene matches. Germline V CDR1 and CDR2: SGHTA, FQGNSA. The complete variable domain, with remaining parts taken from reference TRBV7-2 and TRBJ2-7, reads GAGVSQSPSNKVTEKGKDVELRCDPISGHTALYWYRQSLGQGLEFLIYFQGNSAPDKSGLPSDRFSAERTGGSVSTLTIQRTQQEDSAVYLCASSLMGLAGTSNYEQYFGPGTRLTVT.

This clone was seen only once. V and J are TRBV4-3 and TRBJ2-2, with 11 bases aligning to TRBD2. Germline values: CDR1 LGHNA, CDR2 YSLEER. The length of the CDR3 is 17 residues. V was clipped by 0 bases and J by 7 bases; unmatched bases: 7. The CDR3 sequence: CASSQDTSGGLSGELFF. CDR3 DNA: TGCGCCAGCAGCCAAGATACTAGCGGGGGTCTGAGCGGGGAGCTGTTTTTT.

The chain links TRBV5-4 to TRBJ2-5; 12 bases agree with TRBD1. CDR3 size: 15 residues. Germline CDR1 is SGHNT and CDR2 is YYREEE (reference sequence). Trimming removed 3 bases from V and 6 bases from J; junction bases left unmatched: 6. The CDR3 region is CASSYPGQGAKTQYF. The CDR3 DNA follows: TGTGCCAGCAGCTATCCGGGACAGGGGGCAAAGACCCAGTACTTC.

The chain uses TRBV6-5 and TRBJ2-1, with 10 nucleotides matching TRBD2. The CDR3 is 15 residues long. Germline CDR1 MNHEY, CDR2 SVGAGI. J lost 4 bases, V lost 5 bases, and 5 bases had no gene match. The CDR3 protein is CASSLAGDLYNEQFF. The CDR3 DNA reads TGTGCCAGCAGTCTAGCGGGAGATTTATACAATGAGCAGTTCTTC.

The chain employs TRBV13 and TRBJ2-7, with a tentative D call TRBD1 (6 bases). Germline V lookup: CDR1 PRHDT, CDR2 FYEKMQ (reference sequence). The ends were cut back, 5 bases at V and 0 bases at J, with 11 bases in the middle. The CDR3 consists of 14 residues. Here the CDR3 DNA reads TGTGCCAGCAGCGACAGGACTCTCTCCTACGAGCAGTACTTC. Protein sequence: CASSDRTLSYEQYF.

The V call is TRBV28, the J call TRBJ1-2; 7 bases line up with TRBD1. Germline-derived CDR1 and CDR2 are MDHEN and SYDVKM. The ends lost 5 bases at V and 3 bases at J; junction bases unmatched: 9. The CDR3 contains 15 residues. CDR3 sequence (DNA): TGTGCCAGCAGTCCCCCGACAGGGTCTGACTATGGCTACACCTTC. This translates into CASSPPTGSDYGYTF.

The chain carries TRBV28 and TRBJ2-7, with D possibly being TRBD1 (6 bases). V was trimmed by 11 bases and J by 3 bases, leaving 20 bases between them. This CDR3 is built from 14 residues. Germline-derived CDR1 and CDR2 are MDHEN and SYDVKM. The CDR3 spells CASFPQGFVYEQYF. In DNA form, the CDR3 reads TGTGCCTCTTTCCCACAGGGATTCGTCTACGAGCAGTACTTC.

CDR3 bases: TGTGCCATCAGCCGTGGACTAGCGGGAGTCCGCTCCTACAATGAGCAGTTCTTC. This gives the protein CAISRGLAGVRSYNEQFF. The rearrangement uses TRBV10-3 and TRBJ2-1; 13 nucleotides match TRBD2. Trimming at V came to 6 bases and at J to 0 bases, leaving 8 bases not matched to a gene. Looked up from germline, CDR1 is ENHRY and CDR2 is SYGVKD. The CDR3 loop spans 18 amino acids.